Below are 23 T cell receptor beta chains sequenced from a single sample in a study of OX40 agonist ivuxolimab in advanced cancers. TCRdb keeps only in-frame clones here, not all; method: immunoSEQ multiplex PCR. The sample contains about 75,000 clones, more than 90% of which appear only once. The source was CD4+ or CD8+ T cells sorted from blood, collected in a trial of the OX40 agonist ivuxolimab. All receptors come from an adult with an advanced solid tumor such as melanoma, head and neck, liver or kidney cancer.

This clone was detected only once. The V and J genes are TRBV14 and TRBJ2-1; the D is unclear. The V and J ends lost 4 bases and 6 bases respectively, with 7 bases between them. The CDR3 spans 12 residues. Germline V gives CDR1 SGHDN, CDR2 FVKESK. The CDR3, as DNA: TGTGCCAGCAGCCCTCCGGGCAATGAGCAGTTCTTC. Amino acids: CASSPPGNEQFF.

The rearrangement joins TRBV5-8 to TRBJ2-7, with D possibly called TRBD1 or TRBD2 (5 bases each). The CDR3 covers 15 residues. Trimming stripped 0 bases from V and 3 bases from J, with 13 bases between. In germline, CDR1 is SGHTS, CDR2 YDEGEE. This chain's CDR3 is CASSLGLTEGYEQYF. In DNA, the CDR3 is TGTGCCAGCAGCTTGGGCTTGACAGAGGGCTACGAGCAGTACTTC.

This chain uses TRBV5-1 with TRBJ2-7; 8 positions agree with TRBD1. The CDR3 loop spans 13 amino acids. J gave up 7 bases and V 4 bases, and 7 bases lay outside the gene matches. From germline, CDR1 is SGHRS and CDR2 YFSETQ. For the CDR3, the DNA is TGCGCCAGCAGCCTCGGACAGGGTGGGGAGCAGTACTTC. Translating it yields CASSLGQGGEQYF.

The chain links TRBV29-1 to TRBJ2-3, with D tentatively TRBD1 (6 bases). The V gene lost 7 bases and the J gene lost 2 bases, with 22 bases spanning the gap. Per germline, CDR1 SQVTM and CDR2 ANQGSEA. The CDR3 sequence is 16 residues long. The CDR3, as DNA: TGCAGCGCGACCGCTGGGGGCAGGGACCTCACAGATACGCAGTATTTT. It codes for CSATAGGRDLTDTQYF.

This CDR3 is CASSLTGHTTDTQYF. The CDR3 DNA sequence: TGTGCCAGCAGCTTAACCGGACACACCACAGATACGCAGTATTTT. This chain joins TRBV7-6 and TRBJ2-3, with D possibly matching TRBD1 (5 bases). The V and J ends lost 2 bases and 2 bases respectively, with 11 bases between them. Germline CDR1 reads SGHVS; CDR2 reads FNYEAQ. The CDR3 covers 15 residues.

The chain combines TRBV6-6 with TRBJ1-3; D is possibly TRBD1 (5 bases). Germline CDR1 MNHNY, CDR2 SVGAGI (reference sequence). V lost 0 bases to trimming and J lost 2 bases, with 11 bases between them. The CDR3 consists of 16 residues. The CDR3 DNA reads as TGTGCCAGCAGTTACTCCGGGTACAGGACTGGAAACACCATATATTTT. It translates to CASSYSGYRTGNTIYF.

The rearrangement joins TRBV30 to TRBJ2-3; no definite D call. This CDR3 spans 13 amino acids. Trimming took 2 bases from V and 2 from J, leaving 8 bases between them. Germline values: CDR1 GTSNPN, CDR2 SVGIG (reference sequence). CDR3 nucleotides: TGTGCCTGGAGTCGGGCAGACACAGATACGCAGTATTTT. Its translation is CAWSRADTDTQYF.

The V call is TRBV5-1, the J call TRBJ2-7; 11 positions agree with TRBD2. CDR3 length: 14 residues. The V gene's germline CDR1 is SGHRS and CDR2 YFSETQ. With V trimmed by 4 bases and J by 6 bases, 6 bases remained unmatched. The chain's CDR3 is CASSAGTSGVEQYF. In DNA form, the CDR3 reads TGCGCCAGCAGCGCCGGGACTAGCGGTGTCGAGCAGTACTTC.

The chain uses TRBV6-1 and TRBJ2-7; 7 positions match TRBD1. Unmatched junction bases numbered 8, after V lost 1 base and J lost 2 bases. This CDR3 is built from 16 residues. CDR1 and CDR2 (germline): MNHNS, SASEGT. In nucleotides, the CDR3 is TGTGCCAGCAGTGAAGGGGCAGGGACAGTCGCCTACGAGCAGTACTTC. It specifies CASSEGAGTVAYEQYF.

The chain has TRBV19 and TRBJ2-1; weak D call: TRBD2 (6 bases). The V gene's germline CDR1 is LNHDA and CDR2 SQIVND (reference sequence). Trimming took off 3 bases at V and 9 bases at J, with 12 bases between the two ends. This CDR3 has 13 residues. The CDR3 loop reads CASSIGGFGEQFF. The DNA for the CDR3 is TGTGCCAGTAGTATCGGAGGGTTTGGTGAGCAGTTCTTC.

For the CDR3, the DNA is TGTGCCAGCTCACTTGGGACGGTGGGCCTACGTGGGCAGTACTTC. This codes for CASSLGTVGLRGQYF. This sequence joins TRBV18 and TRBJ2-7; D is tentatively TRBD1 or TRBD2 (5 bases each). The V gene lost 4 bases and the J gene lost 9 bases, with 22 bases spanning the gap. Germline CDR1 reads KGHSH; CDR2 reads LQKENI. This CDR3 has 15 residues.

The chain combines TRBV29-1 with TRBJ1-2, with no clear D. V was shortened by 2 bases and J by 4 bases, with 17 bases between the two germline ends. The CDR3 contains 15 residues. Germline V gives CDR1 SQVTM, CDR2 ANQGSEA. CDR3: CSVELPRPGIYGYTF. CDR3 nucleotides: TGCAGCGTTGAACTCCCCCGGCCAGGCATCTATGGCTACACCTTC.

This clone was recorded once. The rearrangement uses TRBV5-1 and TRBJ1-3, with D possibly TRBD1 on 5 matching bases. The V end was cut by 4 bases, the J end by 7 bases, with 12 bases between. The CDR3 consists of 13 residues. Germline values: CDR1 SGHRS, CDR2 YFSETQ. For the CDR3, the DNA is TGCGCCAGCAGCCTAGGAGGGGAGAACACCATATATTTT. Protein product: CASSLGGENTIYF.

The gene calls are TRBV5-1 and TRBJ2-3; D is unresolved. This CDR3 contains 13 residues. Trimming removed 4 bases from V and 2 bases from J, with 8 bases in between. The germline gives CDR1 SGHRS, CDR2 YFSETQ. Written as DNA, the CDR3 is TGCGCCAGCAGCACCGGATCCACAGATACGCAGTATTTT. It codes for CASSTGSTDTQYF.

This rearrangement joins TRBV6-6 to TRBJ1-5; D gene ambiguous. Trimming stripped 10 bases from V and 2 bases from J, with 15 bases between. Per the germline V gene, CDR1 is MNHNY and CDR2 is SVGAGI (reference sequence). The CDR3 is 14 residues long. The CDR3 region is CATGIGQGNQPQHF. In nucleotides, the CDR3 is TGTGCCACCGGGATTGGGCAGGGCAATCAGCCCCAGCATTTT.

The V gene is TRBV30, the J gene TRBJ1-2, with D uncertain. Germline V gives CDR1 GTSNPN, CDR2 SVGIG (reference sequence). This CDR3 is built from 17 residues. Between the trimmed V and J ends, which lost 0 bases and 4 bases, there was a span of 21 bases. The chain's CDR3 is CAWSVKEGIPGGYGYTF. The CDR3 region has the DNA TGTGCCTGGAGTGTAAAGGAAGGAATACCCGGAGGCTATGGCTACACCTTC.

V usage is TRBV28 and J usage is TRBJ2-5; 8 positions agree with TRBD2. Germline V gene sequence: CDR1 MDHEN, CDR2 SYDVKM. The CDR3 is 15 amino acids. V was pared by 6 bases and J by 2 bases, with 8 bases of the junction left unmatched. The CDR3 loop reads CASRYPGTRQETQYF. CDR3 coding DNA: TGTGCCAGCAGATACCCAGGGACTAGGCAAGAGACCCAGTACTTC.

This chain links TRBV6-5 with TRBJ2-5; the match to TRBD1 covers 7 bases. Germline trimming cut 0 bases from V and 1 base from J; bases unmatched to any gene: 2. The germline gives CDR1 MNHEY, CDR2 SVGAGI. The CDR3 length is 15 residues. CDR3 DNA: TGTGCCAGCAGTTACTCCGGGACAGTCCAAGAGACCCAGTACTTC. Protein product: CASSYSGTVQETQYF.

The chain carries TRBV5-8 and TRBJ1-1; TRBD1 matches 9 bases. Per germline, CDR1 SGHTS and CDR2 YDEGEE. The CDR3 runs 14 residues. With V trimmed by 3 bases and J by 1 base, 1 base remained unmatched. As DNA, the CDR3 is TGTGCCAGCAGCTCGGGACAGGGGAACACTGAAGCTTTCTTT. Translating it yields CASSSGQGNTEAFF.

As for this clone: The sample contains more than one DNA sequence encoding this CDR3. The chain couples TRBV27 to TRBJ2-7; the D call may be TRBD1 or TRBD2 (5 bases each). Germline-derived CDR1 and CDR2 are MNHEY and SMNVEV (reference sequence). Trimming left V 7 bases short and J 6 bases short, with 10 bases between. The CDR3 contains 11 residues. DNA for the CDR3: TGTGCCAGCACGCGAGGGGTCGAGCAGTACTTC. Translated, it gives CASTRGVEQYF.

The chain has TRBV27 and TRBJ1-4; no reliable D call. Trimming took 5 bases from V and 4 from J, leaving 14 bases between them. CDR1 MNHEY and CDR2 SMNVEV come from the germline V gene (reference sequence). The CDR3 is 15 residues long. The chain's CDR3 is CASSRAGENNEKLFF. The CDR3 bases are TGTGCCAGCAGTAGAGCCGGGGAAAATAATGAAAAACTGTTTTTT.

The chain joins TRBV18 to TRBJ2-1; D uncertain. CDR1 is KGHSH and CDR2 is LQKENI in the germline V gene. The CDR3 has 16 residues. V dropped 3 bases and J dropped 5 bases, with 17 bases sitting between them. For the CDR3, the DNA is TGTGCCAGCTCACCGCAACTAAGCCTCAGCAACAATGAGCAGTTCTTC. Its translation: CASSPQLSLSNNEQFF.

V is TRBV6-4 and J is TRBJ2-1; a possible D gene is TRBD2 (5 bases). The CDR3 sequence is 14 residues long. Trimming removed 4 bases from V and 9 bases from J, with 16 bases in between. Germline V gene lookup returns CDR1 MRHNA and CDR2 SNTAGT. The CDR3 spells CASSGSFGMGEQFF. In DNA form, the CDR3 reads TGTGCCAGCAGTGGGTCTTTCGGGATGGGTGAGCAGTTCTTC.